This T cell receptor beta chain was profiled in a study of identical twins. Losses at the gene ends were 2 bases for V and 8 bases for J; bases not matched to a gene: 1. This CDR3 spans 14 amino acids. The V gene's germline CDR1 is SGHRS and CDR2 YFSETQ. TCRdb passed the 5' RACE reads through MiXCR, listing each CDR3 protein once. The table shows 280,000 or so distinct CDR3 sequences, with roughly 8.6% occurring only once. The same data also contributed to another study, on yellow fever vaccine responses in identical twins.

This clonotype was sampled from a woman younger than 30 in good health. Sequencing was performed on memory (CD45RO+) T cells sorted from blood. The chain employs TRBV5-1 and TRBJ2-1; 13 nucleotides agree with TRBD2. CDR3 bases: TGCGCCAGCAGCTTAGGACTAGCGGGGGATGAGCAGTTCTTC. As protein: CASSLGLAGDEQFF.